The present TCR beta chain was sequenced within a study of radiation and T cells in renal cell carcinoma. Time point described: baseline pretreatment blood. Noted treatment: 15 Gy SBRT to primary tumor, nephrectomy 4 weeks later. The length of the CDR3 is 14 residues. The V gene lost 0 bases and the J gene lost 5 bases, with 13 bases spanning the gap. Germline lookup yields CDR1 GTSNPN and CDR2 SVGIG (reference sequence). Assay used: immunoSEQ multiplex PCR; TCRdb lists only in-frame clones, some missing. The repertoire holds about 140,000 clones, roughly 83% seen once, with around 25% in the top ten.

This receptor was obtained from a woman aged 45-65 years with renal cell carcinoma. The material sequenced was blood, taken from a patient whose treatment included radiotherapy and nephrectomy. The chain recombines TRBV30 with TRBJ2-5; weak D call: TRBD2 (7 bases). The CDR3: CAWSVGGGRETQYF. As DNA, the CDR3 is TGTGCCTGGAGTGTAGGGGGGGGCCGGGAGACCCAGTACTTC.